This is a list of T cell receptor beta chains from one sample in a study of T cell repertoires in cytomegalovirus infection. These receptors lack a known antigen. TCRdb recomputed calls from the reads with MiXCR, one row per CDR3 protein. The sample records about 740,000 distinct CDR3 sequences, approximately 33% being singletons. Sequences were derived from cultured PBMCs, sampled from culture after CMV antigen stimulation. These receptors all stem from a human donor in good health (CMV status not recorded). Some clones in this sample may be carry-over from other donors' samples. Each CDR3 is given with its conserved first and last residue. A D gene is named only where the DNA matches it firmly. For some rows the clone size is stated as once, few or many, or as a class when expanded; others skip it.

DNA,CDR3,size,J,D,length,V
TGCAGTGCTAGTTCGATGTATTTAGGAAACACTGAAGCTTTCTTT,CSASSMYLGNTEAFF,.,TRBJ1-1,.,15,TRBV20-1
TGTGCCAGCAGCTTATACCCCGGAGGGGAGACCCAGTACTTC,CASSLYPGGETQYF,many,TRBJ2-5,.,14,TRBV7-2
TGTGCCAGCAGCCCAGGCGCTCCCCAGCAGTATTTT,CASSPGAPQQYF,.,TRBJ2-3,.,12,TRBV7-9
TGTGCCAGCATAGGAGACAGGGGAGGTCGTGAGCAGTTCTTC,CASIGDRGGREQFF,few,TRBJ2-1,TRBD1,14,TRBV2
TGTGCCACCAGCAGAGATCGGGGACTCCTCCGGTACTTC,CATSRDRGLLRYF,few,TRBJ2-7,.,13,TRBV15
TGTGCCAGCAGCCCCGGGCTACACACTGAAGCTTTCTTT,CASSPGLHTEAFF,.,TRBJ1-1,.,13,TRBV12-3/TRBV12-4
TGTGCCAGCAGCCAATGGGCTAGCGGGATCTACAATGAGCAGTTCTTC,CASSQWASGIYNEQFF,few,TRBJ2-1,TRBD2,16,TRBV11-2
TGTGCCAGCAGTGACAGGGACGAGGAGCTGTTTTTT,CASSDRDEELFF,.,TRBJ2-2,.,12,TRBV6-1
TGCAGTGCTAGACGACCCCCGACTAGCCCTAACACAGATACGCAGTATTTT,CSARRPPTSPNTDTQYF,.,TRBJ2-3,TRBD2,17,TRBV20-1
TGTGCCAGTGGACTAGCGGGAGTTCGCGAGCAGTTCTTC,CASGLAGVREQFF,.,TRBJ2-1,TRBD2,13,TRBV6-6
TGCAGTGCTAGACCTGGGGGCTTGAGCTCCTACAATGAGCAGTTCTTC,CSARPGGLSSYNEQFF,once,TRBJ2-1,.,16,TRBV20-1
TGTGCCAGCAGCAAGCGGGGTAACCTTACCTTC,CASSKRGNLTF,few,TRBJ1-2,.,11,TRBV11-2
TGTGCCAGCAGCTTAGCGCGGGGGACTAGAGAGACCCAGTACTTC,CASSLARGTRETQYF,few,TRBJ2-5,TRBD2,15,TRBV7-8
TGTGCCAGCAGTAAATACAGGGGAGATAATTCACCCCTCCACTTT,CASSKYRGDNSPLHF,.,TRBJ1-6,TRBD1,15,TRBV2
TGTGCCAGCAGCCGAAGACTAGCGGGAGAAGGTAGGACCTACAATGAGCAGTTCTTC,CASSRRLAGEGRTYNEQFF,many,TRBJ2-1,TRBD2,19,TRBV7-9
TGTGCCAGCAGCTTCCCCCCCCACACAATGATGAACACTGAAGCTTTCTTT,CASSFPPHTMMNTEAFF,many,TRBJ1-1,.,17,TRBV7-4
TGTGCCAGCCTTGAGGATTTCAACACTGAAGCTTTCTTT,CASLEDFNTEAFF,.,TRBJ1-1,.,13,TRBV2